A selection of T cell receptor beta chains follows, all from one sample in a study of brain T cells in children with intractable seizures. Method: immunoSEQ multiplex PCR; TCRdb's copy keeps in-frame clones and lacks some. In the table there are about 340,000 clones, 93% of which are singletons. Sequenced here: peripheral blood, sampled 4 to 5 months after surgery. These receptors were obtained from a boy less than two years old with tuberous sclerosis and intractable seizures. CDR3s include the opening cysteine and the closing phenylalanine or tryptophan. A D gene is named only where the DNA matches it firmly. Size is stated for part of the rows, as once, few or many counts, or as a class when the clone is expanded.

>TRBJ2-1|NA|NA|TRBV3-1/TRBV3-2
CASSLLDYNEQFF
TGTGCCAGCAGCCTACTCGACTACAATGAGCAGTTCTTC
>TRBJ1-2|NA|TRBD1|TRBV24-1
CATSDTADRVNGYTF
TGTGCCACCAGTGACACCGCCGACAGGGTTAATGGCTACACCTTC
>TRBJ1-1|NA|NA|TRBV5-6
CASSLDTEAFF
TGTGCCAGCAGCTTGGACACTGAAGCTTTCTTT
>TRBJ1-2|NA|NA|TRBV5-1
CASTPRLGNYGYTF
TGCGCCAGCACCCCCCGACTCGGAAACTATGGCTACACCTTC
>TRBJ2-6|NA|TRBD1|TRBV7-9
CASSLNDRVPGANVLTF
TGTGCCAGCAGCCTCAACGACAGGGTACCTGGGGCCAACGTCCTGACTTTC
>TRBJ1-5|few|NA|TRBV16
CASSQSKAGRDAQPQHF
TGTGCCAGCAGCCAATCGAAAGCAGGGAGGGATGCTCAGCCCCAGCATTTT
>TRBJ2-1|NA|TRBD2|TRBV30
CAWSSGSSYNEQFF
TGTGCCTGGAGTAGCGGGAGCTCCTACAATGAGCAGTTCTTC
>TRBJ2-5|NA|NA|TRBV21-1
CASSIKRGPGSQETQYF
TGTGCCAGCAGCATCAAAAGGGGACCGGGTAGTCAAGAGACCCAGTACTTC
>TRBJ1-1|NA|NA|TRBV7-8
CASSPGLKTEAFF
TGTGCCAGCAGCCCAGGGTTGAAAACTGAAGCTTTCTTT
>TRBJ2-1|NA|TRBD1|TRBV27
CASSFRTGAVGEQFF
TGTGCCAGCAGTTTTCGGACAGGGGCGGTGGGTGAGCAGTTCTTC
>TRBJ2-1|NA|TRBD2|TRBV4-1
CASSQLEVAGGFEQFF
TGCGCCAGCAGCCAATTGGAGGTAGCGGGAGGCTTTGAGCAGTTCTTC
>TRBJ2-3|NA|NA|TRBV11-3
CASSPDQGLTSTDTQYF
TGTGCCAGCAGTCCAGACCAGGGACTCACTAGCACAGATACGCAGTATTTT
>TRBJ2-5|NA|NA|TRBV7-9
CASSLGQQETQYF
TGTGCCAGCAGCTTAGGGCAGCAAGAGACCCAGTACTTC
>TRBJ2-1|NA|NA|TRBV7-9
CASSPTGLSGDEQFF
TGTGCCAGCAGCCCCACCGGGTTATCGGGGGATGAGCAGTTCTTC
>TRBJ2-6|NA|NA|TRBV28
CASSPATSGANVLTF
TGTGCCAGCAGCCCCGCGACCTCTGGGGCCAACGTCCTGACTTTC
>TRBJ2-7|NA|TRBD1|TRBV27
CASSVGQGDYEQYF
TGTGCCAGCAGTGTGGGACAGGGGGACTACGAGCAGTACTTC
>TRBJ2-7|once|NA|TRBV7-9
CASSSIVASYEQYF
TGTGCCAGCAGCTCCATCGTCGCTTCCTACGAGCAGTACTTC
>TRBJ1-5|NA|NA|TRBV30
CAWSGRSNQPQHF
TGTGCCTGGTCCGGGCGGTCCAATCAGCCCCAGCATTTT
>TRBJ1-1|NA|NA|TRBV9
CASSPMVMNTEAFF
TGTGCCAGCAGCCCGATGGTCATGAACACTGAAGCTTTCTTT
>TRBJ2-5|NA|TRBD2|TRBV5-5
CASSFSGGAQETQYF
TGTGCCAGCAGCTTCAGCGGGGGGGCCCAAGAGACCCAGTACTTC
>TRBJ2-7|NA|TRBD1|TRBV10-3
CAIRGQGYEQYF
TGTGCCATCAGGGGACAGGGCTACGAGCAGTACTTC
>TRBJ1-2|NA|TRBD1|TRBV29-1
CSVGTGSDGYTF
TGCAGCGTGGGGACAGGATCCGACGGCTACACCTTC
>TRBJ1-1|few|TRBD1|TRBV4-1
CASSQVVRDRKGGSDTEAFF
TGCGCCAGCAGCCAAGTCGTCCGGGACAGAAAGGGGGGTAGTGACACTGAAGCTTTCTTT
>TRBJ1-2|NA|TRBD1|TRBV9
CASSQGAPNYGYTF
TGTGCCAGCAGTCAGGGGGCCCCAAACTATGGCTACACCTTC
>TRBJ1-5|NA|NA|TRBV11-2
CASSLQGYSNQPQHF
TGTGCCAGCAGCTTACAGGGGTATAGCAATCAGCCCCAGCATTTT
>TRBJ1-2|once|TRBD1|TRBV6-1
CASSETGGGYTF
TGTGCCAGCAGTGAGACAGGGGGTGGCTACACCTTC
>TRBJ1-2|NA|NA|TRBV25-1
CASAEGGLGGYTF
TGTGCCAGCGCCGAGGGGGGGCTCGGTGGCTACACCTTC
>TRBJ1-2|NA|NA|TRBV12-3/TRBV12-4
CASSFSRYGYTF
TGTGCCAGCAGTTTTTCGCGGTATGGCTACACCTTC
>TRBJ2-1|once|NA|TRBV5-1
CASSLETSKSSYNEQFF
TGCGCCAGCAGCTTGGAGACTTCTAAGAGCTCCTACAATGAGCAGTTCTTC
>TRBJ2-3|once|TRBD2|TRBV9
CASSAQTSGGTDTQYF
TGTGCCAGCAGCGCACAAACTAGCGGGGGCACAGATACGCAGTATTTT
>TRBJ1-1|NA|NA|TRBV2
CASSERQLNTEAFF
TGTGCCAGCAGTGAGCGGCAGTTGAACACTGAAGCTTTCTTT
>TRBJ1-5|NA|TRBD1|TRBV4-1
CASSQSLDRGNQPQHF
TGCGCCAGCAGCCAAAGTCTGGACAGGGGCAATCAGCCCCAGCATTTT